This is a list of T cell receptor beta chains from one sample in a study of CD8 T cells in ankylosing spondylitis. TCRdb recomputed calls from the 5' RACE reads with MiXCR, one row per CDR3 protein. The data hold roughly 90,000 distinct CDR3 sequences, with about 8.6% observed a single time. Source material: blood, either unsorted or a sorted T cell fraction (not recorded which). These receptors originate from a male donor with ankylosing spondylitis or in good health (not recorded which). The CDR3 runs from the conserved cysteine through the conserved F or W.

CDR3: CSVDGDRGYNEQFF
J: TRBJ2-1
V: TRBV29-1

CDR3: CASSFPRASGANVLTF
J: TRBJ2-6
V: TRBV12-3/TRBV12-4

CDR3: CASSPDPATYEQYF
J: TRBJ2-7
V: TRBV18

CDR3: CASSLVQEAYNEQFF
J: TRBJ2-1
V: TRBV7-9

CDR3: CASSLNRGVYEQYF
J: TRBJ2-7
V: TRBV11-2

CDR3: CASSSQGRTSGVTDTQYF
J: TRBJ2-3
V: TRBV27

CDR3: CASSSRRNEQFF
J: TRBJ2-1
V: TRBV13

CDR3: CSVERGAGTEAFF
J: TRBJ1-1
V: TRBV29-1

CDR3: CATSRDQLGEKLFF
J: TRBJ1-4
V: TRBV15

CDR3: CASSFNSGAGNEKLFF
J: TRBJ1-4
V: TRBV5-1

CDR3: CASSFIAGEETQYF
J: TRBJ2-5
V: TRBV7-7

CDR3: CASSAIAGSSYEQYF
J: TRBJ2-7
V: TRBV9

CDR3: CASSQERSGEQYF
J: TRBJ2-7
V: TRBV4-1

CDR3: CSVRRDRGGEQYF
J: TRBJ2-7
V: TRBV29-1

CDR3: CASSTDRATTGELFF
J: TRBJ2-2
V: TRBV5-1

CDR3: CASSFPGLGEQYF
J: TRBJ2-7
V: TRBV11-2

CDR3: CASSDPARNEQFF
J: TRBJ2-1
V: TRBV11-3